Below are 23 T cell receptor beta chains sequenced from a single sample in a study of blood T cell repertoires in COVID-19. Repertoires were generated with immunoSEQ multiplex PCR, while TCRdb's copy carries only in-frame clones and drops some. The sample holds around 150,000 clones, almost 80% seen once. Sequencing input: peripheral blood. Source of these receptors: a man aged 50-59 years with active or convalescent COVID-19.

This clone was counted between two and nine times. CDR3 coding DNA: TGTGCCAGCAGCCCCCGGGAAACCATGAACACTGAAGCTTTCTTT. Protein: CASSPRETMNTEAFF. The chain joins TRBV7-8 to TRBJ1-1; D is unclear. In germline, CDR1 is SGHVS, CDR2 FQNEAQ. V was shortened by 5 bases and J by 0 bases, with 13 bases between the two germline ends. The CDR3 loop spans 15 amino acids.

V is TRBV9 and J is TRBJ1-5; D unclear. Germline CDR1 reads SGDLS; CDR2 reads YYNGEE. This CDR3 contains 15 residues. Trimming cost V 0 bases and J 0 bases, with 7 bases left between them. The CDR3 region is CASSVGDYSNQPQHF. For the CDR3, the DNA is TGTGCCAGCAGCGTAGGAGATTATAGCAATCAGCCCCAGCATTTT.

The rearrangement uses TRBV19 and TRBJ1-5; D call uncertain. The CDR3 totals 15 residues. The germline CDR1 and CDR2 sequences are LNHDA and SQIVND (reference sequence). Between the trimmed V and J ends, which lost 0 bases and 2 bases, there was a span of 8 bases. DNA for the CDR3: TGTGCCAGTAGTATAGATGCTAATCGCAATCAGCCCCAGCATTTT. This encodes CASSIDANRNQPQHF.

The J gene is TRBJ2-2, the V gene TRBV6-5; D gene unclear. CDR1 MNHEY and CDR2 SVGAGI come from the germline V gene. Trimming shortened V by 6 bases and J by 4 bases, and 9 bases separated the two germline ends. The CDR3 totals 13 residues. Here the CDR3 DNA reads TGTGCCAGCAGCCCCCCTTCCACCGGGGAGCTGTTTTTT. Translation gives CASSPPSTGELFF.

In this sample, this clone turned up once. The chain employs TRBV7-2 and TRBJ1-1, with 7 bases identical to TRBD1. Trimming removed 6 bases from V and 7 bases from J; junction bases left unmatched: 5. Per germline, CDR1 SGHTA and CDR2 FQGNSA. CDR3 size: 12 residues. In DNA, the CDR3 is TGTGCCAGCAGTTCGGACAGGATTGAAGCTTTCTTT. Its translation is CASSSDRIEAFF.

This clone turned up a few times. V is TRBV6-5 and J is TRBJ1-1; D is perhaps TRBD1 (6 bases). The CDR3 is 13 residues long. The germline gives CDR1 MNHEY, CDR2 SVGAGI. The V end was cut by 5 bases, the J end by 7 bases, with 14 bases between. The CDR3 protein is CASSRGGEGEAFF. The CDR3 DNA reads TGTGCCAGCAGTAGGGGGGGCGAGGGTGAAGCTTTCTTT.

The chain has TRBV7-3 and TRBJ1-6; no definite D call. Deletions cut 4 bases from V and 16 bases from J, with 17 bases between. The CDR3 covers 13 residues. Germline V gene data show CDR1 as SGHTA and CDR2 as FQGTGA. CDR3 nucleotide sequence: TGTGCCAGCAGCTCCGAGGGCCCCAAATTTCTCCACTTT. Protein sequence: CASSSEGPKFLHF.

The DNA for the CDR3 is TGTGCCAGCAGTTTGGGACAGGGCTCTGGAAACACCATATATTTT. Translation gives CASSLGQGSGNTIYF. This chain uses TRBV28 with TRBJ1-3; 9 bases line up with TRBD1. Trimming removed 3 bases from V and 0 bases from J; junction bases left unmatched: 0. This CDR3 has 15 amino acids. Per germline, CDR1 MDHEN and CDR2 SYDVKM.

This chain uses TRBV6-6 with TRBJ2-3; 16 positions agree with TRBD2. Germline trimming cut 5 bases from V and 6 bases from J; bases unmatched to any gene: 14. Germline CDR1 and CDR2: MNHNY and SVGAGI (reference sequence). The CDR3 contains 19 residues. The CDR3 spells CASSRQGATGLAGGDTQYF. Here the CDR3 DNA reads TGTGCCAGCAGTCGCCAGGGGGCCACGGGACTAGCGGGAGGGGATACGCAGTATTTT.

This chain connects TRBV3-1 (or the pseudogene TRBV3-2) to TRBJ2-7, with 7 bases matching TRBD2. Trimming took 2 bases from V and 3 from J; bases not matched to a gene: 4. This CDR3 has 14 amino acids. In germline, CDR1 is LGHDT, CDR2 YNNKEL (reference sequence). The CDR3 coding sequence is TGTGCCAGCAGCCAACCGGGACTAAACTACGAGCAGTACTTC. As protein: CASSQPGLNYEQYF.

V is TRBV19 and J is TRBJ2-1, with 7 bases aligning to TRBD2. Germline CDR1 and CDR2: LNHDA and SQIVND (reference sequence). V lost 8 bases to trimming and J lost 9 bases; unmatched junction nucleotides: 4. The CDR3 is 11 amino acids. The CDR3 DNA sequence: TGTGCCAGTTTTCAGCGGGGTGAGCAGTTCTTC. This encodes CASFQRGEQFF.

The chain links TRBV2 to TRBJ1-4; 7 nucleotides match TRBD1. With 5 bases clipped from V and 8 bases from J, the junction kept 11 bases outside the gene matches. The CDR3 has 15 residues. Germline CDR1 is SNHLY and CDR2 is FYNNEI. CDR3 protein: CASSPQGQGVEKLFF. CDR3 nucleotides: TGTGCCAGCAGTCCCCAAGGGCAGGGGGTAGAAAAACTGTTTTTT.

The rearrangement links TRBV12-2 to TRBJ2-7; the table's D call of TRBD1 was not tested on the DNA. TRBV12-2 is listed as a pseudogene. The CDR3 loop spans 18 amino acids. The CDR3 nucleotides read TGTGCAAGTCGCCCTACGCCGAACAGGGGGCTTCGTTCCTACGAGCAGTACTTC. Amino acid sequence: CASRPTPNRGLRSYEQYF.

V and J are TRBV19 and TRBJ1-4, with D maybe TRBD1 (5 bases). This CDR3 has 15 residues. Germline loops: CDR1 LNHDA, CDR2 SQIVND (reference sequence). V was shortened by 5 bases and J by 3 bases, with 13 bases between the two germline ends. CDR3 nucleotides: TGTGCCAGTAGTGCCACGACAGCCCCTAATGAAAAACTGTTTTTT. Its translation is CASSATTAPNEKLFF.

The chain employs TRBV9 and TRBJ1-1, with D maybe TRBD1 (5 bases). CDR1 is SGDLS and CDR2 is YYNGEE in the germline V gene. This CDR3 has 15 amino acids. V dropped 0 bases and J dropped 1 base, with 10 bases sitting between them. CDR3 sequence reads: CASSVGMGRNTEAFF. In DNA, the CDR3 is TGTGCCAGCAGCGTAGGGATGGGGCGGAACACTGAAGCTTTCTTT.

The chain couples TRBV3-1 (or the pseudogene TRBV3-2) to TRBJ1-1; TRBD1 aligns across 7 bases. Germline CDR1 and CDR2: LGHDT and YNNKEL (reference sequence). There are 14 residues in the CDR3. V shed 3 bases and J 1 base; nucleotides not matched to a gene: 2. CDR3 sequence (DNA): TGTGCCAGCAGCCACGGACAGGAGAACACTGAAGCTTTCTTT. This gives the protein CASSHGQENTEAFF.

The chain links TRBV28 to TRBJ1-6, with TRBD1 matching 12 bases. The germline gives CDR1 MDHEN, CDR2 SYDVKM. The V segment lost 3 bases and the J segment 6 bases; nucleotides outside the gene matches: 6. This CDR3 contains 17 residues. CDR3 nucleotides: TGTGCCAGCAGTTTGAGTGGGACAGGGGGCGGTAATTCACCCCTCCACTTT. Translation: CASSLSGTGGGNSPLHF.

The chain is built from TRBV11-2 and TRBJ2-7; D unclear. The germline V gene has CDR1 SGHAT and CDR2 FQNNGV. The CDR3 loop spans 13 amino acids. V was trimmed by 6 bases and J by 5 bases, leaving 14 bases between them. CDR3 loop: CASRSGSWDEQYF. CDR3 nucleotides: TGTGCCAGCAGATCAGGTTCTTGGGACGAGCAGTACTTC.

This clone was observed a single time. V is TRBV30 and J is TRBJ1-6; 7 nucleotides match TRBD1. Germline loops: CDR1 GTSNPN, CDR2 SVGIG (reference sequence). The CDR3 loop spans 15 amino acids. J was trimmed by 6 bases and V by 0 bases; bases with no gene match: 5. The CDR3, as DNA: TGTGCCTGGAGTGTAGGGGGGACAGCTAATTCACCCCTCCACTTT. Translated, it gives CAWSVGGTANSPLHF.

The V and J genes are TRBV7-9 and TRBJ1-1; 9 bases map to TRBD1. With V trimmed by 0 bases and J by 1 base, 6 bases remained unmatched. This CDR3 region has 17 residues. CDR1 is SEHNR and CDR2 is FQNEAQ in the germline V gene (reference sequence). The CDR3 here is CASSLAGTGTGNTEAFF. The DNA for the CDR3 is TGTGCCAGCAGCTTAGCGGGGACAGGGACGGGGAACACTGAAGCTTTCTTT. Drawing the rest from reference TRBV7-9 and TRBJ1-1, the complete variable domain is DTGVSQNPRHKITKRGQNVTFRCDPISEHNRLYWYRQTLGQGPEFLTYFQNEAQLEKSRLLSDRFSAERPKGSFSTLEIQRTEQGDSAMYLCASSLAGTGTGNTEAFFGQGTRLTVV.

This chain links TRBV19 with TRBJ1-1; weak D call: TRBD1 (5 bases). Germline lookup yields CDR1 LNHDA and CDR2 SQIVND (reference sequence). V was pared by 4 bases and J by 3 bases, with 12 bases between. This CDR3 has 14 amino acids. In nucleotides, the CDR3 is TGTGCCAGTAGTACCCGGGGGACGCACACTGAAGCTTTCTTT. It yields the protein CASSTRGTHTEAFF.

The rearrangement joins TRBV5-4 to TRBJ2-7, with 10 bases identical to TRBD2. Germline-derived CDR1 and CDR2 are SGHNT and YYREEE (reference sequence). The CDR3 runs 14 residues. The ends lost 4 bases at V and 6 bases at J; junction bases unmatched: 7. CDR3 DNA: TGTGCCAGCAGCGCCGGGACTAGCGTACCCGAGCAGTACTTC. The encoded protein is CASSAGTSVPEQYF.

This chain links TRBV14 with TRBJ2-2; TRBD1 matches 7 bases. With 4 bases clipped from V and 2 bases from J, the junction kept 4 bases outside the gene matches. Per the germline V gene, CDR1 is SGHDN and CDR2 is FVKESK. This CDR3 has 15 amino acids. This chain's CDR3 is CASSPGQRNTGELFF. CDR3 in DNA: TGTGCCAGCAGCCCGGGACAGAGAAACACCGGGGAGCTGTTTTTT.